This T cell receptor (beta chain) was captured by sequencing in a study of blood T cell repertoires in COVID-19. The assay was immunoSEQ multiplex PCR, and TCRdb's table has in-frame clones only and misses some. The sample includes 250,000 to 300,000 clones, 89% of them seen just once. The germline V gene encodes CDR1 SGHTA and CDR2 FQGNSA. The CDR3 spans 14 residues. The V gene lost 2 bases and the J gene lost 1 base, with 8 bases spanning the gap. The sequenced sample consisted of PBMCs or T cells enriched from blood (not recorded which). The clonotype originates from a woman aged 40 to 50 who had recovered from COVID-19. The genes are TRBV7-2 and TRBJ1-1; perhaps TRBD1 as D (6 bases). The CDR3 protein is CASSLQQGNTEAFF. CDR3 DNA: TGTGCCAGCAGCTTACAACAGGGGAACACTGAAGCTTTCTTT.